The clone carrying this TCR beta chain was counted once. Antigen unknown. This entry comes from a study of cytomegalovirus exposure and HLA in healthy donors. The study's findings and limits: TCR beta chains numbering some 160 were designated cytomegalovirus-associated.

Germline loops: CDR1 SGHNT, CDR2 YYREEE (reference sequence). This CDR3 has 15 amino acids. Unmatched junction bases numbered 1, after V lost 0 bases and J lost 4 bases. The repertoire was sequenced with immunoSEQ multiplex PCR; TCRdb's copy has only in-frame clones and lacks some. The sample includes fewer than 200,000 clones, about 90% seen only once; the top ten take 5% to 7%. The genes are TRBV5-4 and TRBJ2-2; 9 bases are a match to TRBD2. This clonotype was obtained from a woman aged 25 to 39 in good health and CMV-seronegative. Source material: PBMCs. This CDR3 reads CASSLVLAGTGELFF. The CDR3 DNA follows: TGTGCCAGCAGCTTGGTACTAGCGGGCACCGGGGAGCTGTTTTTT.